Listed below are T cell receptor beta chains from one sample, sequenced in a study of blood T cell repertoires in COVID-19. The assay was immunoSEQ multiplex PCR, and TCRdb's table has in-frame clones only and misses some. The table lists fewer than 300,000 clones, under 90% of them singletons, with roughly 3% in the top ten. Sequenced: peripheral blood. The receptor source for this set is a woman aged 18-30 years with acute or convalescent COVID-19. Both conserved end residues are part of each CDR3. Fields, in order: CDR3 protein, CDR3 DNA, CDR3 length, D gene, clone size, V gene, J gene. The D gene is left open where the match is weak. Only part of the rows carry a size: once, few, many, or a class if the clone is expanded.

CDR3aa: CASSFEGYNQPQHF
CDR3nt: TGTGCCAGCAGCTTTGAGGGATACAATCAGCCCCAGCATTTT
len: 14
d_gene: -
abundance: -
v_gene: TRBV5-4
j_gene: TRBJ1-5

CDR3aa: CASSQGLAGGPSYNEQFF
CDR3nt: TGCGCCAGCAGCCAAGGGCTAGCGGGAGGCCCATCCTACAATGAGCAGTTCTTC
len: 18
d_gene: TRBD2
abundance: once
v_gene: TRBV4-3
j_gene: TRBJ2-1

CDR3aa: CASSVGAGNGYTF
CDR3nt: TGTGCCAGCAGCGTGGGTGCGGGGAACGGCTACACCTTC
len: 13
d_gene: -
abundance: -
v_gene: TRBV7-9
j_gene: TRBJ1-2

CDR3aa: CATSRGYPGTGEVSEAFF
CDR3nt: TGTGCCACCAGCAGAGGATACCCCGGGACAGGGGAAGTCTCTGAAGCTTTCTTT
len: 18
d_gene: TRBD1
abundance: -
v_gene: TRBV15
j_gene: TRBJ1-1

CDR3aa: CASSLEGGGTSGRPQETQYF
CDR3nt: TGTGCCAGCAGCTTAGAAGGGGGCGGGACTAGCGGGAGACCACAAGAGACCCAGTACTTC
len: 20
d_gene: TRBD2
abundance: once
v_gene: TRBV11-2
j_gene: TRBJ2-5

CDR3aa: CASSFSDEQYF
CDR3nt: TGTGCCAGCAGCTTCTCGGACGAGCAGTACTTC
len: 11
d_gene: -
abundance: -
v_gene: TRBV5-4
j_gene: TRBJ2-7

CDR3aa: CASSQGLADLIPKTQYF
CDR3nt: TGTGCCAGCTCACAGGGACTAGCGGACCTGATCCCGAAGACCCAGTACTTC
len: 17
d_gene: TRBD2
abundance: few
v_gene: TRBV18
j_gene: TRBJ2-5

CDR3aa: CASSKVRDSGNEQLFF
CDR3nt: TGTGCCAGCAGTAAAGTGAGGGACAGCGGTAATGAGCAACTGTTTTTT
len: 16
d_gene: TRBD1
abundance: -
v_gene: TRBV25-1
j_gene: TRBJ1-4

CDR3aa: CASEPGQGAHKNTEAFF
CDR3nt: TGTGCCAGCGAACCGGGACAGGGGGCGCATAAGAACACTGAAGCTTTCTTT
len: 17
d_gene: TRBD1
abundance: -
v_gene: TRBV19
j_gene: TRBJ1-1

CDR3aa: CASSLDSFSYMNTEAFF
CDR3nt: TGTGCCAGCAGCTTAGATTCCTTCAGTTACATGAACACTGAAGCTTTCTTT
len: 17
d_gene: -
abundance: -
v_gene: TRBV7-2
j_gene: TRBJ1-1

CDR3aa: CAWSPLAGVSYEQYF
CDR3nt: TGTGCCTGGAGCCCCTTAGCGGGAGTCTCCTACGAGCAGTACTTC
len: 15
d_gene: TRBD2
abundance: once
v_gene: TRBV30
j_gene: TRBJ2-7

CDR3aa: CASRGTSGKNIQYF
CDR3nt: TGTGCCAGCAGGGGGACTAGCGGTAAAAACATTCAGTACTTC
len: 14
d_gene: TRBD2
abundance: -
v_gene: TRBV2
j_gene: TRBJ2-4

CDR3aa: CASSQGWGPQETQYF
CDR3nt: TGTGCCAGCAGCCAAGGGTGGGGGCCGCAAGAGACCCAGTACTTC
len: 15
d_gene: -
abundance: -
v_gene: TRBV3-1/TRBV3-2
j_gene: TRBJ2-5

CDR3aa: CASSVTGGSNQPQHF
CDR3nt: TGTGCCAGCAGCGTAACAGGGGGCAGCAATCAGCCCCAGCATTTT
len: 15
d_gene: TRBD1
abundance: -
v_gene: TRBV7-6
j_gene: TRBJ1-5

CDR3aa: CASRGRGWETQYF
CDR3nt: TGTGCCAGCAGGGGTAGGGGGTGGGAGACCCAGTACTTC
len: 13
d_gene: -
abundance: -
v_gene: TRBV19
j_gene: TRBJ2-5

CDR3aa: CASSSPRTDTQYF
CDR3nt: TGTGCCAGCAGCTCCCCTCGCACAGATACGCAGTATTTT
len: 13
d_gene: -
abundance: -
v_gene: TRBV11-3
j_gene: TRBJ2-3

CDR3aa: CASSIGLAGVTDTQYF
CDR3nt: TGTGCCAGTAGTATAGGACTAGCGGGAGTAACAGATACGCAGTATTTT
len: 16
d_gene: TRBD2
abundance: -
v_gene: TRBV19
j_gene: TRBJ2-3

CDR3aa: CAISDRVSDQPQHF
CDR3nt: TGTGCCATCAGCGACAGGGTATCGGATCAGCCCCAGCATTTT
len: 14
d_gene: TRBD1
abundance: -
v_gene: TRBV10-3
j_gene: TRBJ1-5

CDR3aa: CSASRTGGNYGYTF
CDR3nt: TGCAGTGCTAGTAGGACAGGGGGTAACTATGGCTACACCTTC
len: 14
d_gene: TRBD1
abundance: few
v_gene: TRBV20-1
j_gene: TRBJ1-2

CDR3aa: CSASPGDGNQPQHF
CDR3nt: TGCAGTGCTAGTCCCGGGGATGGCAATCAGCCCCAGCATTTT
len: 14
d_gene: -
abundance: -
v_gene: TRBV20-1
j_gene: TRBJ1-5

CDR3aa: CASSVVSGDTEAFF
CDR3nt: TGTGCCAGCAGCGTAGTCTCAGGCGATACTGAAGCTTTCTTT
len: 14
d_gene: -
abundance: -
v_gene: TRBV9
j_gene: TRBJ1-1

CDR3aa: CASSLGQGAGYEQYF
CDR3nt: TGTGCCAGCAGCTTAGGACAGGGGGCAGGATACGAGCAGTACTTC
len: 15
d_gene: TRBD1
abundance: once
v_gene: TRBV7-2
j_gene: TRBJ2-7

CDR3aa: CASSVSVWDTDTQYF
CDR3nt: TGTGCCAGCAGCGTTAGCGTTTGGGACACAGATACGCAGTATTTT
len: 15
d_gene: -
abundance: -
v_gene: TRBV9
j_gene: TRBJ2-3

CDR3aa: CATSVSGQDYNEQFF
CDR3nt: TGTGCCACCAGCGTTTCGGGACAGGACTACAATGAGCAGTTCTTC
len: 15
d_gene: TRBD1
abundance: -
v_gene: TRBV15
j_gene: TRBJ2-1

CDR3aa: CASSLVTSGRQETQYF
CDR3nt: TGTGCCAGCAGCTTAGTGACTAGCGGGAGGCAAGAGACCCAGTACTTC
len: 16
d_gene: TRBD2
abundance: -
v_gene: TRBV7-2
j_gene: TRBJ2-5

CDR3aa: CATSDSGTGFYGYTF
CDR3nt: TGTGCCACCAGTGATTCCGGGACAGGCTTCTATGGCTACACCTTC
len: 15
d_gene: TRBD1
abundance: -
v_gene: TRBV24-1
j_gene: TRBJ1-2

CDR3aa: CASSIQGGSMGEQYF
CDR3nt: TGCGCCAGCAGCATACAGGGGGGGTCTATGGGCGAGCAGTACTTC
len: 15
d_gene: -
abundance: -
v_gene: TRBV5-1
j_gene: TRBJ2-7

CDR3aa: CATSPRDRATDTQYF
CDR3nt: TGTGCCACCAGCCCCCGGGACAGGGCCACAGATACGCAGTATTTT
len: 15
d_gene: TRBD1
abundance: -
v_gene: TRBV15
j_gene: TRBJ2-3